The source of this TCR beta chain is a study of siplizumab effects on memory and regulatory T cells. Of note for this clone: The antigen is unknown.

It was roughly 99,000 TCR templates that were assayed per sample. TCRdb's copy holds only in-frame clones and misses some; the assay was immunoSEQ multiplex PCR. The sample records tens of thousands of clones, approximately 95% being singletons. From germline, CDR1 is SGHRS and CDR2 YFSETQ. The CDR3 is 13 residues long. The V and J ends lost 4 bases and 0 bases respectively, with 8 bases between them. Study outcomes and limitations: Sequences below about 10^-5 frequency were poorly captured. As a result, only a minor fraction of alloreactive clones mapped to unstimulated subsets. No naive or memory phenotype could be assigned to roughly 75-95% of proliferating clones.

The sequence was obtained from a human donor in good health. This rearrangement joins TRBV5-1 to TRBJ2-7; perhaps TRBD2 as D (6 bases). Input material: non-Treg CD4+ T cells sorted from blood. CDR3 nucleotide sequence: TGCGCCAGCAGCGGAGGGAGCTCCTACGAGCAGTACTTC. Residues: CASSGGSSYEQYF. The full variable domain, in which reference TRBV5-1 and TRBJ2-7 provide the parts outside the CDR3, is KAGVTQTPRYLIKTRGQQVTLSCSPISGHRSVSWYQQTPGQGLQFLFEYFSETQRNKGNFPGRFSGRQFSNSRSEMNVSTLELGDSALYLCASSGGSSYEQYFGPGTRLTVT.